This TCR beta chain was sequenced for a study of cytomegalovirus exposure and HLA in healthy donors. 60 Vbeta and 13 Jbeta primers were used in PCR. The assay was immunoSEQ multiplex PCR, and TCRdb's table has in-frame clones only and misses some. The sample totals 150,000 to 200,000 clones; its top ten clones hold 0.75% to 0.85%. Remarks on this clone: What it binds is not known.

Overall study findings and caveats: The investigators catalogued under 200 TCR beta chains as cytomegalovirus-associated. CMV serostatus was the only immune exposure information that was available. V- and J-gene trimming in TCR beta was tied to a missense DCLRE1C variant by an analysis performed later.

The donors, nominally healthy at sampling, likely had unrecorded immune exposures. The CDR3 sequence is 11 residues long. CDR1 and CDR2 from the germline V gene are DFQATT and SNEGSKA (reference sequence). Trimming removed 3 bases at V and 4 bases at J, with 6 bases between. Specimen: PBMCs. The chain links TRBV20-1 to TRBJ1-2; no clear D gene. The source of this sequence is a woman between 18 and 29 years old in good health and CMV-seropositive. CDR3 amino acids: CSASGPYGYTF. In DNA form, the CDR3 reads TGCAGTGCTAGTGGGCCCTATGGCTACACCTTC.